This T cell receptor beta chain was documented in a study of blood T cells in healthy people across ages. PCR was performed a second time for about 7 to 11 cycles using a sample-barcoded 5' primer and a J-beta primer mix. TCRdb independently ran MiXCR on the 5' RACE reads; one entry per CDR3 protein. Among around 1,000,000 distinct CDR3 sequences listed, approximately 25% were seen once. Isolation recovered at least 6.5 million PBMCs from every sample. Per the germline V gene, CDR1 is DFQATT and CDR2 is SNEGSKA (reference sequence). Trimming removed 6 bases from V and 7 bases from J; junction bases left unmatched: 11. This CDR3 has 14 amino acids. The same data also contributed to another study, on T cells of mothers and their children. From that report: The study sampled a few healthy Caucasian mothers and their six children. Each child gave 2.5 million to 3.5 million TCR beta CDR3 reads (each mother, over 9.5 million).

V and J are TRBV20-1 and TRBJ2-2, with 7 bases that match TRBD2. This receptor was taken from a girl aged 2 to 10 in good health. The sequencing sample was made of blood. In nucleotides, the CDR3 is TGCAGTGCCTACACAGCGGGATTCGGCGGGGAGCTGTTTTTT. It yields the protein CSAYTAGFGGELFF.